This is a list of T cell receptor beta chains from one sample in a study of blood T cell repertoires in COVID-19. Generated by immunoSEQ multiplex PCR, the TCRdb table keeps only in-frame clones and is missing some. The sample shows under 200,000 clones, roughly 86% of them seen only once. Sequencing was performed on peripheral blood. The receptors come from a man between 18 and 29 years old with acute or convalescent COVID-19. CDR3s include the opening cysteine and the closing phenylalanine or tryptophan. The order of the fields is V gene, J gene, CDR3 protein.

V gene: TRBV5-1; J gene: TRBJ2-3; CDR3 protein: CASSVTSGVLTDTQYF
V gene: TRBV29-1; J gene: TRBJ1-2; CDR3 protein: CSVEALGQGFYGYTF
V gene: TRBV5-1; J gene: TRBJ2-1; CDR3 protein: CASSLEASGIGEQFF
V gene: TRBV10-3; J gene: TRBJ1-5; CDR3 protein: CAISESHRGIQPQHF
V gene: TRBV19; J gene: TRBJ2-1; CDR3 protein: CASSMWGPGGNEQFF
V gene: TRBV6-5; J gene: TRBJ1-1; CDR3 protein: CASSYSGRGTEAFF
V gene: TRBV4-1; J gene: TRBJ2-7; CDR3 protein: CASSHAGTYEQYF
V gene: TRBV19; J gene: TRBJ2-2; CDR3 protein: CASSIGRRRTGELFF
V gene: TRBV25-1; J gene: TRBJ2-1; CDR3 protein: CASSPRQSHDFEQFF
V gene: TRBV30; J gene: TRBJ2-2; CDR3 protein: CAWSSGELFF
V gene: TRBV9; J gene: TRBJ1-3; CDR3 protein: CASSVGGGGNTIYF
V gene: TRBV10-3; J gene: TRBJ1-5; CDR3 protein: CAISEQEGARSNQPQHF
V gene: TRBV9; J gene: TRBJ1-2; CDR3 protein: CASSVDGTGRAGGYTF
V gene: TRBV30; J gene: TRBJ1-2; CDR3 protein: CALNGAGDNYGYTF
V gene: TRBV7-9; J gene: TRBJ1-6; CDR3 protein: CASSLDRLGSPLHF
V gene: TRBV18; J gene: TRBJ1-2; CDR3 protein: CASSPGQLNGYTF
V gene: TRBV19; J gene: TRBJ1-1; CDR3 protein: CASSYRNTEAFF
V gene: TRBV30; J gene: TRBJ2-1; CDR3 protein: CAWSVLGLANFF
V gene: TRBV27; J gene: TRBJ1-2; CDR3 protein: CASSLETGGLGGYTF
V gene: TRBV5-1; J gene: TRBJ1-1; CDR3 protein: CASSLNPGWSEAFF
V gene: TRBV9; J gene: TRBJ1-2; CDR3 protein: CASTSGGGRYGYTF
V gene: TRBV12-3/TRBV12-4; J gene: TRBJ2-1; CDR3 protein: CASNHDIYNEQFF
V gene: TRBV24-1; J gene: TRBJ2-3; CDR3 protein: CATSGALGLARDTQYF
V gene: TRBV5-8; J gene: TRBJ1-4; CDR3 protein: CASSFGLNEKLFF
V gene: TRBV19; J gene: TRBJ2-5; CDR3 protein: CASRTGKARASETQYF
V gene: TRBV5-1; J gene: TRBJ1-1; CDR3 protein: CASSPGRTVLNTEAFF
V gene: TRBV28; J gene: TRBJ2-5; CDR3 protein: CASPLGLAGDQETQYF
V gene: TRBV11-1; J gene: TRBJ1-1; CDR3 protein: CASSSPLEGKNTEAFF
V gene: TRBV5-6; J gene: TRBJ1-6; CDR3 protein: CASSLRDRHNSPLHF
V gene: TRBV28; J gene: TRBJ2-1; CDR3 protein: CASSTLAGAYNEQFF
V gene: TRBV6-5; J gene: TRBJ1-2; CDR3 protein: CASSSPGQGVDGYTF
V gene: TRBV7-9; J gene: TRBJ1-4; CDR3 protein: CASSSQGQGHEKLFF
V gene: TRBV11-2; J gene: TRBJ1-1; CDR3 protein: CASSLDPNTEAFF
V gene: TRBV7-2; J gene: TRBJ1-2; CDR3 protein: CASSLKGEGYGYTF
V gene: TRBV25-1; J gene: TRBJ1-3; CDR3 protein: CASSEAGASSGNTIYF
V gene: TRBV6-5; J gene: TRBJ1-1; CDR3 protein: CASSYSMEGARTEAFF
V gene: TRBV19; J gene: TRBJ2-5; CDR3 protein: CASSIGPQETQYF
V gene: TRBV6-5; J gene: TRBJ1-1; CDR3 protein: CASSYAQQGSRAFF
V gene: TRBV21-1; J gene: TRBJ1-2; CDR3 protein: CASSGTDKANYGYTF
V gene: TRBV27; J gene: TRBJ2-1; CDR3 protein: CASSSLSDRGYNEQFF
V gene: TRBV29-1; J gene: TRBJ1-4; CDR3 protein: CSVEDLGRWATNEKLFF
V gene: TRBV3-1/TRBV3-2; J gene: TRBJ2-5; CDR3 protein: CASSQPSGRGYF
V gene: TRBV24-1; J gene: TRBJ2-5; CDR3 protein: CATSGGASGGMETQYF
V gene: TRBV27; J gene: TRBJ1-2; CDR3 protein: CASSLFSHGNYGYTF
V gene: TRBV5-4; J gene: TRBJ2-3; CDR3 protein: CASSPNTDTQYF
V gene: TRBV21-1; J gene: TRBJ2-1; CDR3 protein: CASSSGQGSNEQFF
V gene: TRBV19; J gene: TRBJ1-4; CDR3 protein: CASSPRTGTAEKLFF
V gene: TRBV6-6; J gene: TRBJ1-2; CDR3 protein: CASSYSKFPDYGYTF
V gene: TRBV7-8; J gene: TRBJ2-2; CDR3 protein: CASSLGGRGLWNTGELFF
V gene: TRBV3-1/TRBV3-2; J gene: TRBJ2-2; CDR3 protein: CASSPGRRTNTGELFF
V gene: TRBV4-1; J gene: TRBJ1-1; CDR3 protein: CASSQATRWGGNTEAFF
V gene: TRBV7-9; J gene: TRBJ2-5; CDR3 protein: CASSPDRGRETQYF
V gene: TRBV30; J gene: TRBJ1-4; CDR3 protein: CACSWGRGEKLFF
V gene: TRBV25-1; J gene: TRBJ1-1; CDR3 protein: CASSELKGASTEAFF
V gene: TRBV18; J gene: TRBJ2-1; CDR3 protein: CASTDRLQQFF